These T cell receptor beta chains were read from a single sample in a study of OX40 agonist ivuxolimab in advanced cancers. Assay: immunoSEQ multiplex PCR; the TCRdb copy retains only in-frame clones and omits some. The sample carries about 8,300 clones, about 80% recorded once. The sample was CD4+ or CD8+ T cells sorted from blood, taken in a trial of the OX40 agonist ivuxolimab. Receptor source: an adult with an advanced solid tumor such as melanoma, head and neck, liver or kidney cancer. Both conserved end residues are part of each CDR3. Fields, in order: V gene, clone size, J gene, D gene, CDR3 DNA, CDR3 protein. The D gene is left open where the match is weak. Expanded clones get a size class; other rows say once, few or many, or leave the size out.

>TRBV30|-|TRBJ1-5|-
TGTGCCTGGAGTGTAGGGGCGGATCAGCCCCAGCATTTT
CAWSVGADQPQHF
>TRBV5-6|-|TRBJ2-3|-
TGTGCCAGCAGCTTGAGTGTGGGGATCCCTAGCACAGATACGCAGTATTTT
CASSLSVGIPSTDTQYF
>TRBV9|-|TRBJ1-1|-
TGTGCCAGCAGCGTGGGGACGGGTAACACTGAAGCTTTCTTT
CASSVGTGNTEAFF
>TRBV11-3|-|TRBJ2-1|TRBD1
TGTGCCAGCAGCGAATGGGGACAGGGTTCCTACAATGAGCAGTTCTTC
CASSEWGQGSYNEQFF
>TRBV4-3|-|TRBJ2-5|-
TGCGCCAGCAGCCAAGGCCCGGCCAGCCAAGAGACCCAGTACTTC
CASSQGPASQETQYF
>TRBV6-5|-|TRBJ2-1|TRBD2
TGTGCCAGCAGTTCCGTGAGCGGGACTGAGCAGTTCTTC
CASSSVSGTEQFF
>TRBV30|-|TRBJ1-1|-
TGTGCCTGGGGGAACACTGAAGCTTTCTTT
CAWGNTEAFF
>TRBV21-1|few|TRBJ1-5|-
TGTGCCAGCAGCAAAAGGAGGGGGGGGGTTTCGAATCAGCCCCAGCATTTT
CASSKRRGGVSNQPQHF
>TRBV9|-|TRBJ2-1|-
TGTGCCAGCAGCCATCCTCGCGGACTCAGGGCGGGGAATGAGCAGTTCTTC
CASSHPRGLRAGNEQFF
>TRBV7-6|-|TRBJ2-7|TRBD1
TGTGCCAGCAGCTCCTGGACAGGGACAGGCGAGCAGTACTTC
CASSSWTGTGEQYF
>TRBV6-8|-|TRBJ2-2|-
TGTGCCAGCAGCCATAATCACACCGGGGAGCTGTTTTTT
CASSHNHTGELFF
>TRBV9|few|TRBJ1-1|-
TGTGCCAGCAGCGTAGAAGGGAACACTGAAGCTTTCTTT
CASSVEGNTEAFF
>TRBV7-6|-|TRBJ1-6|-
TGTGCCAGCAGCCGAACCCCGGACGGGATTCTAGCCCTCCACTTT
CASSRTPDGILALHF
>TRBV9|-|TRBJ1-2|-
TGTGCCAGCAGCGTAGGCGACAGCCCTTCTTATGGCTACACCTTC
CASSVGDSPSYGYTF
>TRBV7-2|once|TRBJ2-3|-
TGTGCCAGCAGCTTAGACGGTCTCTCTAGCACAGATACGCAGTATTTT
CASSLDGLSSTDTQYF
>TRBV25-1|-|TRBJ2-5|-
TGTGCCAGCAGCATGGTAGAGACCCAGTACTTC
CASSMVETQYF